These 20 T cell receptor beta chains originate from one sample sequenced in a study of blood T cell repertoires in COVID-19. The protocol was immunoSEQ multiplex PCR, while the TCRdb copy is restricted to in-frame clones and leaves out a portion. In the table there are 95,000 to 110,000 clones, 90% to 95% of which are singletons. Sequencing used peripheral blood. The receptors stem from a human donor in a cohort sampled during active COVID-19.

This clone was seen many times. The chain carries TRBV2 and TRBJ2-2, with TRBD1 matching 9 bases. Germline loops: CDR1 SNHLY, CDR2 FYNNEI. The CDR3 runs to 17 residues. Trimming removed 5 bases from V and 6 bases from J; junction bases left unmatched: 13. The CDR3 sequence: CASSRRKQGAVAGELFF. CDR3 DNA sequence: TGTGCCAGCAGTCGGAGGAAACAGGGGGCGGTGGCCGGGGAGCTGTTTTTT. Drawing the rest from reference TRBV2 and TRBJ2-2, the complete variable domain is EPEVTQTPSHQVTQMGQEVILRCVPISNHLYFYWYRQILGQKVEFLVSFYNNEISEKSEIFDDQFSVERPDGSNFTLKIRSTKLEDSAMYFCASSRRKQGAVAGELFFGEGSRLTVL.

The J gene is TRBJ2-7, the V gene TRBV12-5; 9 bases agree with TRBD2. Germline values: CDR1 LGHNT, CDR2 FRNRAP. CDR3 length equals 14 residues. The CDR3 DNA reads as TGTGCACAGGGGTCTAGCGGGACCGGCTACGAGCAGTACTTC. It encodes CAQGSSGTGYEQYF.

The rearrangement joins TRBV19 to TRBJ1-2, with a possible D match to TRBD1 (6 bases). V was trimmed by 3 bases and J by 7 bases, leaving 15 bases between them. This CDR3 has 14 residues. From germline, CDR1 is LNHDA and CDR2 SQIVND (reference sequence). The CDR3 DNA is TGTGCCAGTAGTATCTCGACAGGTCGAAGTGGCTACACCTTC. It codes for CASSISTGRSGYTF.

The V gene is TRBV5-6, the J gene TRBJ2-5; 7 nucleotides align to TRBD1. V gave up 2 bases and J gave up 5 bases; unmatched junction bases: 6. The germline V gene has CDR1 SGHDT and CDR2 YYEEEE. The CDR3 has 14 amino acids. The CDR3 nucleotides are TGTGCCAGCAGCTTTCTACAGGGGTGGGAGACCCAGTACTTC. It yields the protein CASSFLQGWETQYF.

The chain joins TRBV9 to TRBJ2-3, with D maybe TRBD2 (6 bases). CDR1 and CDR2 (germline): SGDLS, YYNGEE. Trimming took off 0 bases at V and 2 bases at J, with 7 bases between the two ends. The CDR3 consists of 14 residues. The CDR3 DNA reads TGTGCCAGCAGCGTAGCGGGGGTCACAGATACGCAGTATTTT. This gives the protein CASSVAGVTDTQYF. Full variable domain (outside the CDR3, taken from reference TRBV9 and TRBJ2-3): DSGVTQTPKHLITATGQRVTLRCSPRSGDLSVYWYQQSLDQGLQFLIQYYNGEERAKGNILERFSAQQFPDLHSELNLSSLELGDSALYFCASSVAGVTDTQYFGPGTRLTVL.

V is TRBV6-2 or TRBV6-3 and J is TRBJ2-1, with 11 bases matching TRBD2. Per the germline V gene, CDR1 is MNHEY and CDR2 is SVGEGT. The CDR3 runs to 17 residues. The V gene end was trimmed by 1 base and the J gene end by 7 bases; junction bases not matched to a gene: 9. The chain's CDR3 is CASSYLYTSGRGNEQFF. The CDR3 nucleotides read TGTGCCAGCAGTTACTTATACACTAGCGGGAGAGGGAATGAGCAGTTCTTC.

A single count supports this clone. The chain has TRBV6-6 and TRBJ1-1; 10 positions match TRBD1. Trimming took 2 bases from V and 11 from J; bases not matched to a gene: 8. Germline V gene lookup returns CDR1 MNHNY and CDR2 SVGAGI (reference sequence). This CDR3 has 14 residues. The CDR3 DNA reads as TGTGCCAGCAGTTACGCTAGACAGGGGGCGGACGCTTTCTTT. Protein product: CASSYARQGADAFF.

The rearrangement joins TRBV7-9 to TRBJ2-2, with 7 positions matching TRBD1. V dropped 5 bases and J dropped 0; count of bases not matched to a gene: 6. The CDR3 totals 16 residues. The V gene's germline CDR1 is SEHNR and CDR2 FQNEAQ (reference sequence). CDR3 loop: CASSPPTGPNTGELFF. CDR3 in DNA: TGTGCCAGCAGCCCTCCGACAGGGCCGAACACCGGGGAGCTGTTTTTT.

The DNA of the CDR3 is TGTGCCAGCAGTTGGAGCGGGGGGGGCCACGAGCAGTACTTC. Translating it yields CASSWSGGGHEQYF. V and J are TRBV27 and TRBJ2-7; 10 positions agree with TRBD2. CDR3 size: 14 residues. From germline, CDR1 is MNHEY and CDR2 SMNVEV (reference sequence). The V and J ends lost 4 bases and 5 bases, in that order; junction bases with no gene match: 5.

The chain joins TRBV6-5 to TRBJ1-6; D might be TRBD1 (5 bases). This CDR3 comprises 14 residues. Germline values: CDR1 MNHEY, CDR2 SVGAGI. V was trimmed by 7 bases and J by 7 bases, leaving 14 bases between them. CDR3 residues: CASTSQGGNSPLHF. DNA for the CDR3: TGTGCCAGCACCTCTCAGGGTGGAAATTCACCCCTCCACTTT.

This clone came up once. This chain connects TRBV19 to TRBJ2-7; D is perhaps TRBD2 (5 bases). V lost 6 bases to trimming and J lost 2 bases, with 11 bases between them. Germline CDR1 is LNHDA and CDR2 is SQIVND (reference sequence). The CDR3 runs 13 residues. The CDR3 nucleotides read TGTGCCAGTAGCCGTTTCGGGGCCTACGAGCAGTACTTC. It translates to CASSRFGAYEQYF.

The chain carries TRBV5-1 and TRBJ1-2, with D unclear. CDR3 length equals 12 residues. Germline V gene data show CDR1 as SGHRS and CDR2 as YFSETQ. The ends were cut back, 0 bases at V and 6 bases at J, with 6 bases in the middle. As DNA, the CDR3 is TGCGCCAGCAGCTTGGAGGGAGATGGCTACACCTTC. Amino acid sequence: CASSLEGDGYTF.

The rearrangement joins TRBV9 to TRBJ1-5, with D unclear. CDR1 and CDR2 from the germline V gene are SGDLS and YYNGEE. The CDR3 length is 15 residues. V was clipped by 4 bases and J by 4 bases, with 15 bases between them. CDR3 sequence reads: CASSPSVAPNQPQHF. CDR3 in DNA: TGTGCCAGCAGCCCCTCAGTTGCACCTAATCAGCCCCAGCATTTT.

This chain joins TRBV5-1 and TRBJ1-2; 7 bases map to TRBD1. The trim removed 2 bases at V and 6 bases at J, leaving 7 bases unmatched. The CDR3 sequence is 14 residues long. Germline-derived CDR1 and CDR2 are SGHRS and YFSETQ. The CDR3, as DNA: TGCGCCAGCAGCTTTCTAGACAGGGTCGATGGCTACACCTTC. It codes for CASSFLDRVDGYTF.

This chain links TRBV6-5 with TRBJ2-7; weak D call: TRBD2 (5 bases). CDR3 length: 15 amino acids. Germline V gene sequence: CDR1 MNHEY, CDR2 SVGAGI. With 8 bases removed from V and 0 bases from J, the gap between germline ends came to 17 bases. DNA for the CDR3: TGTGCCAGCGGCGGGTACGCTTCTGGCTCCTACGAGCAGTACTTC. It codes for CASGGYASGSYEQYF.

V is TRBV5-1 and J is TRBJ2-1; D perhaps matches TRBD1 (5 bases). The ends were cut back, 1 base at V and 0 bases at J, with 11 bases in the middle. The CDR3 contains 16 residues. Germline V gene lookup returns CDR1 SGHRS and CDR2 YFSETQ. The CDR3 DNA follows: TGCGCCAGCAGCTTGAGGGGTTCTAGCTCCTACAATGAGCAGTTCTTC. Protein sequence: CASSLRGSSSYNEQFF.

The chain carries TRBV4-3 and TRBJ2-3; 8 nucleotides align to TRBD2. The V gene's germline CDR1 is LGHNA and CDR2 YSLEER. CDR3 length: 17 amino acids. V gave up 8 bases and J gave up 4 bases; unmatched junction bases: 17. CDR3 sequence (DNA): TGCGCCAGCGCCTCGGGTAGCGGGAAACCCTTTCCAGATACGCAGTATTTT. This gives the protein CASASGSGKPFPDTQYF.

The chain employs TRBV7-6 and TRBJ2-7; 7 nucleotides match TRBD2. The CDR3 sequence is 16 residues long. Germline CDR1 is SGHVS and CDR2 is FNYEAQ. J lost 5 bases, V lost 2 bases, and 12 bases had no gene match. CDR3 loop: CASSLKFGGSMDEQYF. The CDR3 nucleotides are TGTGCCAGCAGCTTAAAATTCGGCGGGAGTATGGACGAGCAGTACTTC.

The rearrangement links TRBV9 to TRBJ2-1; D is possibly TRBD1 (5 bases). Germline values: CDR1 SGDLS, CDR2 YYNGEE. Between the trimmed V and J ends, which lost 2 bases and 6 bases, there was a span of 15 bases. The CDR3 length is 15 residues. The CDR3 region has the DNA TGTGCCAGCAGCGTTTACAATACAGGCCTCAATGAGCAGTTCTTC. As protein: CASSVYNTGLNEQFF. The variable domain in full, completed from reference TRBV9 and TRBJ2-1, reads DSGVTQTPKHLITATGQRVTLRCSPRSGDLSVYWYQQSLDQGLQFLIQYYNGEERAKGNILERFSAQQFPDLHSELNLSSLELGDSALYFCASSVYNTGLNEQFFGPGTRLTVL.

The chain recombines TRBV12-5 with TRBJ2-3; the match to TRBD2 covers 11 bases. V shed 1 base and J 1 base; nucleotides not matched to a gene: 13. CDR1 is LGHNT and CDR2 is FRNRAP in the germline V gene. The CDR3 covers 20 residues. The CDR3 sequence is CASGLALGLTSGIGTDTQYF. The CDR3 region has the DNA TGTGCTAGTGGTTTGGCTTTGGGGTTGACTAGCGGGATTGGCACAGATACGCAGTATTTT.